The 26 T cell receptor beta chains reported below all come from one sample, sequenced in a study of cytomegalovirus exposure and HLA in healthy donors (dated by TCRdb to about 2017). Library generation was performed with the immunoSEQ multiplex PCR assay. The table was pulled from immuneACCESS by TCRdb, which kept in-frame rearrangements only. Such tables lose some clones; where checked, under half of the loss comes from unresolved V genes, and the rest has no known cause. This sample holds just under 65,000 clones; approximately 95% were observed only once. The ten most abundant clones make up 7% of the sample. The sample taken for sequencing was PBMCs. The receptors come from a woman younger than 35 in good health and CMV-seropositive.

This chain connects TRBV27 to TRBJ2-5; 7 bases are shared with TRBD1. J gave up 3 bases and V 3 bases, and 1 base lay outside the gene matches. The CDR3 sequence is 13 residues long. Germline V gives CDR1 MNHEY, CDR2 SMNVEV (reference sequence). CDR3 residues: CASSFDREETQYF. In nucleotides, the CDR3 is TGTGCCAGCAGTTTCGACAGGGAAGAGACCCAGTACTTC.

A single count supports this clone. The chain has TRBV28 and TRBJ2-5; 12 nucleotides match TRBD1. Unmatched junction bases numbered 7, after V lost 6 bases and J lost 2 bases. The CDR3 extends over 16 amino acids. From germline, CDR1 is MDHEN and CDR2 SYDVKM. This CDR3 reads CASRHGTGGRQETQYF. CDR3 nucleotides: TGTGCCAGCAGGCATGGGACAGGGGGCAGGCAAGAGACCCAGTACTTC.

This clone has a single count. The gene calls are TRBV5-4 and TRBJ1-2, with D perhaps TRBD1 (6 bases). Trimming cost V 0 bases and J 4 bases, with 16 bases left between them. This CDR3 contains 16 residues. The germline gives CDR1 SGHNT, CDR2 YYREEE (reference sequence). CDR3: CASSLAGTKSFYGYTF. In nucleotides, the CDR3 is TGTGCCAGCAGCTTGGCCGGGACAAAATCTTTCTATGGCTACACCTTC.

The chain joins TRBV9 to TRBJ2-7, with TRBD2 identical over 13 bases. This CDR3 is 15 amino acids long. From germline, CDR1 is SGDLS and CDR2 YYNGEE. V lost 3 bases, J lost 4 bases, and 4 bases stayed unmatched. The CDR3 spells CASSAGTSGAYEQYF. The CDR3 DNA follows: TGTGCCAGCAGCGCTGGGACTAGCGGGGCTTACGAGCAGTACTTC.

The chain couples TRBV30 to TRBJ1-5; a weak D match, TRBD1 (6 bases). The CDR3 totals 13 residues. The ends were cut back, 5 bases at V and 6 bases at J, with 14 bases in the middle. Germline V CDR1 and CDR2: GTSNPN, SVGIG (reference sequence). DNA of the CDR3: TGTGCCTGGTCAGGGACAAGCCTTCAGCCCCAGCATTTT. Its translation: CAWSGTSLQPQHF.

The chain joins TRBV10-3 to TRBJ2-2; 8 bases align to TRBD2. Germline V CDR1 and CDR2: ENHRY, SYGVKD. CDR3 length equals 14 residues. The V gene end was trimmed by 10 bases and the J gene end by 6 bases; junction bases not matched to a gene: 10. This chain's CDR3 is CASSGLELSGELFF. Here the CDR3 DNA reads TGTGCCAGTTCGGGACTAGAATTATCCGGGGAGCTGTTTTTT.

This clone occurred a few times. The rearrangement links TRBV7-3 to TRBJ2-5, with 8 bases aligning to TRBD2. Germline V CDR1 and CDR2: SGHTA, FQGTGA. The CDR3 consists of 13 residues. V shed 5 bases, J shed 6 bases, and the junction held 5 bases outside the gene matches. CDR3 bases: TGTGCCAGCAGCGTGACTAGCGAGCAGACCCAGTACTTC. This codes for CASSVTSEQTQYF.

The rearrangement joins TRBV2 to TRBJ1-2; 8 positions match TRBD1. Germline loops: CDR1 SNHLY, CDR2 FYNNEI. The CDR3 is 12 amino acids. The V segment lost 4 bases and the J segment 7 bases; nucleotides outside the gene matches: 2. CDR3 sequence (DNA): TGTGCCAGCAGTGGGACAGGGTCTGGCTACACCTTC. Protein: CASSGTGSGYTF.

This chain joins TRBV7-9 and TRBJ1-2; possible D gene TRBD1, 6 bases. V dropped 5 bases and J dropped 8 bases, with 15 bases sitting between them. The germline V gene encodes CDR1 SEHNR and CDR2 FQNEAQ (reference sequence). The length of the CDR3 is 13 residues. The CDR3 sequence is CASSELDSRGYTF. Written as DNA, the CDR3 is TGTGCCAGCAGCGAACTGGACAGTCGGGGCTACACCTTC.

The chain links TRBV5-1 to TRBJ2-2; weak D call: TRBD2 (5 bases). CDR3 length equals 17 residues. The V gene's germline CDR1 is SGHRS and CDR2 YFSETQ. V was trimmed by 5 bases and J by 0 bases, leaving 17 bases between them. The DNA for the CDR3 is TGCGCCAGCAGTAGACGGGGAGATACCGCGAACACCGGGGAGCTGTTTTTT. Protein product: CASSRRGDTANTGELFF. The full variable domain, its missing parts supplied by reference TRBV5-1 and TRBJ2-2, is KAGVTQTPRYLIKTRGQQVTLSCSPISGHRSVSWYQQTPGQGLQFLFEYFSETQRNKGNFPGRFSGRQFSNSRSEMNVSTLELGDSALYLCASSRRGDTANTGELFFGEGSRLTVL.

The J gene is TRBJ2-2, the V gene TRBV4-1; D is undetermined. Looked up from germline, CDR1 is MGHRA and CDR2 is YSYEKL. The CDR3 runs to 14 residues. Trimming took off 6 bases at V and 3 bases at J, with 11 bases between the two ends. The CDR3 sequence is CASRLYSDTGELFF. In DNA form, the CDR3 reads TGCGCCAGCAGACTATACTCGGACACCGGGGAGCTGTTTTTT.

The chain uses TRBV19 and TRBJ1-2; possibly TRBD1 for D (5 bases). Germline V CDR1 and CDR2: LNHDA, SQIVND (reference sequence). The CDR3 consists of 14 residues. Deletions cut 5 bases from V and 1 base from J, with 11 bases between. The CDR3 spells CASSGGQDNYGYTF. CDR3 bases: TGTGCCAGTAGTGGCGGACAAGATAACTATGGCTACACCTTC.

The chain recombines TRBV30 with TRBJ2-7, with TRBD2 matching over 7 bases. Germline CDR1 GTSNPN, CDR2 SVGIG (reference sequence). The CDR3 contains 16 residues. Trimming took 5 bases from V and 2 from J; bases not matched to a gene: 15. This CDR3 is CAWREERPIRPYEQYF. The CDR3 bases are TGTGCCTGGCGGGAGGAGCGACCGATCCGCCCCTACGAGCAGTACTTC.

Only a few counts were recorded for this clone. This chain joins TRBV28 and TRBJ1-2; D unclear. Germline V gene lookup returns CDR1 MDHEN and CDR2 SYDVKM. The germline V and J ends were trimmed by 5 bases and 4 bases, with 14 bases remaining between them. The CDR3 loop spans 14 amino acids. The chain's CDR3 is CASSLPRGSYGYTF. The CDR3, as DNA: TGTGCCAGCAGTCTCCCCCGGGGATCCTATGGCTACACCTTC.

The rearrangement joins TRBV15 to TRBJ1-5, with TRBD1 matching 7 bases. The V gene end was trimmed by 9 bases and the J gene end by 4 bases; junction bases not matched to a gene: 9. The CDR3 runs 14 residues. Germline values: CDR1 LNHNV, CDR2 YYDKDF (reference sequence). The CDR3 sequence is CATQTGIVNQPQHF. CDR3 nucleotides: TGTGCCACACAGACAGGGATCGTAAATCAGCCCCAGCATTTT.

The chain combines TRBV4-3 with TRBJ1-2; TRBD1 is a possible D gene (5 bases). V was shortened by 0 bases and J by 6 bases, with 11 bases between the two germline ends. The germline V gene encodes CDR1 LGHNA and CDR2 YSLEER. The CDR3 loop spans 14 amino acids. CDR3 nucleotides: TGCGCCAGCAGCCAAGACTACAGGACCCATGGCTACACCTTC. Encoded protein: CASSQDYRTHGYTF.

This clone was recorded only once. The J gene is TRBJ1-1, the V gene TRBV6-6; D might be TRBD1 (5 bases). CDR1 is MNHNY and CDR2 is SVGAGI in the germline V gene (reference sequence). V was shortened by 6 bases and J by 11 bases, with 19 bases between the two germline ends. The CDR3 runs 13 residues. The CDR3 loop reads CASRAQGGLFAFF. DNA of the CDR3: TGTGCCAGCAGAGCCCAGGGAGGCCTCTTTGCTTTCTTT.

The CDR3 here is CASLRAGRETQYF. CDR3 nucleotide sequence: TGTGCCAGCCTTCGGGCGGGTCGGGAGACCCAGTACTTC. The V and J genes are TRBV2 and TRBJ2-5; D is perhaps TRBD2 (5 bases). The CDR3 runs 13 residues. Trimming removed 8 bases from V and 5 bases from J, with 15 bases in between. Looked up from germline, CDR1 is SNHLY and CDR2 is FYNNEI.

The CDR3 DNA follows: TGTGCCAGCAGCTCCCAGACTTACGAGCAGTACTTC. Its protein is CASSSQTYEQYF. The chain joins TRBV7-9 to TRBJ2-7; no clear D. The germline gives CDR1 SEHNR, CDR2 FQNEAQ (reference sequence). V dropped 4 bases and J dropped 4 bases, with 8 bases sitting between them. The CDR3 is made up of 12 amino acids.

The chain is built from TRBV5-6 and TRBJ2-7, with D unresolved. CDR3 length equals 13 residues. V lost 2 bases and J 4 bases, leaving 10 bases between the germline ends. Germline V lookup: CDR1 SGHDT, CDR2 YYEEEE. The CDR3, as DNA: TGTGCCAGCAGCTTATCTCCCTTTTACGAGCAGTACTTC. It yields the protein CASSLSPFYEQYF.

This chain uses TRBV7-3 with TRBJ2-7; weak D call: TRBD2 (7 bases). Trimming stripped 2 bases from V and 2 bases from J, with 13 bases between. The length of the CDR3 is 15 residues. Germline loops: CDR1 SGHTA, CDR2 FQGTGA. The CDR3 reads CASSLGGGSPYEQYF. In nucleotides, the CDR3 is TGTGCCAGCAGCTTAGGGGGGGGCAGCCCCTACGAGCAGTACTTC.

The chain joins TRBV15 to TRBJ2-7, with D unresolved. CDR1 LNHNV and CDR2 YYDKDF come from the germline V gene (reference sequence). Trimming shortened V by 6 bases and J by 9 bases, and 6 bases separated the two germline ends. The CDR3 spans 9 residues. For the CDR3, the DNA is TGTGCCACCAGATCAGGGCAGTACTTC. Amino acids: CATRSGQYF.

The DNA for the CDR3 is TGTGCCAGCTCACCCGGTTACAGGGTCTATGGCTACACCTTC. This gives the protein CASSPGYRVYGYTF. The rearrangement links TRBV18 to TRBJ1-2, with a tentative D call TRBD1 (6 bases). This CDR3 spans 14 amino acids. Germline V CDR1 and CDR2: KGHSH, LQKENI. The germline V and J ends were trimmed by 3 bases and 4 bases, with 12 bases remaining between them.

The CDR3 is CASTRGGTDTQYF. The CDR3 nucleotides read TGTGCCAGCACTAGAGGAGGCACAGATACGCAGTATTTT. This sequence joins TRBV11-2 and TRBJ2-3, with D uncertain. The CDR3 has 13 residues. Trimming removed 7 bases from V and 1 base from J, with 9 bases in between. Germline lookup yields CDR1 SGHAT and CDR2 FQNNGV. Based on the CDR3 plus reference TRBV11-2 and TRBJ2-3, the full variable domain is EAGVAQSPRYKIIEKRQSVAFWCNPISGHATLYWYQQILGQGPKLLIQFQNNGVVDDSQLPKDRFSAERLKGVDSTLKIQPAKLEDSAVYLCASTRGGTDTQYFGPGTRLTVL.

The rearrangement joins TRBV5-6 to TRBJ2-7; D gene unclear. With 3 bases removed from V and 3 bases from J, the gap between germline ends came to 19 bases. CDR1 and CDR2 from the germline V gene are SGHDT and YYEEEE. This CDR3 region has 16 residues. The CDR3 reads CASSSARYDSYYEQYF. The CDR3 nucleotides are TGTGCCAGCAGCTCCGCCCGGTACGATTCATACTACGAGCAGTACTTC.

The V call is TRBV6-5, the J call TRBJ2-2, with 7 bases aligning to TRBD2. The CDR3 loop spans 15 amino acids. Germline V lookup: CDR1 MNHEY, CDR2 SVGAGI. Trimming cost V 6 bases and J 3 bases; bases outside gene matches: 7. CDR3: CASRGGSGDTGELFF. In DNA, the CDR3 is TGTGCCAGCAGGGGCGGGAGTGGGGACACCGGGGAGCTGTTTTTT.